This T cell receptor (beta chain) was profiled in a study of T cells in localized non-small cell lung cancer. Samples of adjacent lung lacking atypia were obtained no closer than 2 cm to the tumor margin. This table comes from immunoSEQ multiplex PCR, and its TCRdb copy is limited to in-frame clones, with some not included. Of 1,400 to 1,500 clones in the sample, 20% to 25% were seen once. Trimming took off 0 bases at V and 10 bases at J, with 13 bases between the two ends. The CDR3 length is 14 residues. In germline, CDR1 is SGHNT, CDR2 YENEEA. A remark on this clone: Its antigen is currently unknown.

Regarding the study as a whole: Uninvolved adjacent lung had the highest recorded T cell clonality, with tumor below it. Longer overall survival was linked to higher blood T cell density. Adjacent lung tissue had a median approximately 57 of the top 100 clones found in the tumor.

Sequencing was performed on normal lung tissue next to the tumor, taken before any cancer treatment. The genes are TRBV11-3 and TRBJ2-1; D not resolved. The clonotype was recovered from a man between 18 and 49 years old with stage II lung adenocarcinoma. The DNA for the CDR3 is TGTGCCAGCAGCTTAGATTTCAACACCCACGAGCAGTTCTTC. This sequence encodes CASSLDFNTHEQFF.